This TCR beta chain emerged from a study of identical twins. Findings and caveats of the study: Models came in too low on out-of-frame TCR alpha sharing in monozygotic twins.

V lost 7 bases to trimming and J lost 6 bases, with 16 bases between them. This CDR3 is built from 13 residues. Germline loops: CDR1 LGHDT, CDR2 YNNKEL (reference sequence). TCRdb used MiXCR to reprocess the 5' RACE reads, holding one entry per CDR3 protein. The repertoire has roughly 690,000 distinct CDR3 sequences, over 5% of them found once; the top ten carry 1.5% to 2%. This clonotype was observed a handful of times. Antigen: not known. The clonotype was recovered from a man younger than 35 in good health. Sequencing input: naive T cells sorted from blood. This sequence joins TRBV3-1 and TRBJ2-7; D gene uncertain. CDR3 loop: CASTPVFGGEQYF. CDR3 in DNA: TGTGCCAGCACCCCGGTCTTCGGCGGCGAGCAGTACTTC.